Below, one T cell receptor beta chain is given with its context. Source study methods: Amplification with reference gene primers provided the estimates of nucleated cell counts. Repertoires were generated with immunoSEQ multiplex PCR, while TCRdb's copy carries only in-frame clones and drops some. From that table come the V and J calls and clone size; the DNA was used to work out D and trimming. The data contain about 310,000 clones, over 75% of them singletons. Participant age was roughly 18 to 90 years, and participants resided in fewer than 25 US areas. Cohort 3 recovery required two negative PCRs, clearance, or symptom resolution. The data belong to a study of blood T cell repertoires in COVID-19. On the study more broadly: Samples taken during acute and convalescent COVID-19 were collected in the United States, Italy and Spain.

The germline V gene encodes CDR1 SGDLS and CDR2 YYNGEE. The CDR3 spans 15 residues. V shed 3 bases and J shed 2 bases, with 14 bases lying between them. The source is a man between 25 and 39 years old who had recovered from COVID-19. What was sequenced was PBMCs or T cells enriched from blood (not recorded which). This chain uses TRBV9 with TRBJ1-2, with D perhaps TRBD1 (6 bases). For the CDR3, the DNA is TGTGCCAGCAGCGCCCGAAGGACAGAAAACTATGGCTACACCTTC. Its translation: CASSARRTENYGYTF.